This T cell receptor (beta chain) was retrieved from a study of T-cell memory formation after mild COVID-19. Points from the study as a whole: Pre-infection memory already had some responding clones, implying cross-reactive memory joined. SARS-CoV-2 specificity was not confirmed for second-wave clones peaking on day 37. Among clones contracting day 15 to 85, CD4/CD8 was balanced, whereas later expanders leaned CD4+.

To note about this clonotype: Its antigen is not identified.

V was shortened by 0 bases and J by 5 bases, with 8 bases between the two germline ends. This CDR3 has 14 amino acids. CDR1 and CDR2 from the germline V gene are LGHNA and YSLEER. TCRalpha and TCRbeta libraries used 5'RACE with constant-segment primers and UMIs. TCRdb re-analysed the 5' RACE reads in MiXCR, keeping a single row per CDR3 protein. The table lists roughly 600,000 distinct CDR3 sequences, 18% of them singletons, with about 11% in the top ten. The TCR was taken from an adult woman who had mild COVID-19 (a few samples of this study predate the infection). Cell type and time point are not known. The V and J genes are TRBV4-3 and TRBJ2-1; D remains unclear. Material: PBMCs or a T cell subset sorted from them (not recorded which). The CDR3 DNA sequence: TGCGCCAGCAGCCAAGATCCAGCCGACAATGAGCAGTTCTTC. Translated: CASSQDPADNEQFF.